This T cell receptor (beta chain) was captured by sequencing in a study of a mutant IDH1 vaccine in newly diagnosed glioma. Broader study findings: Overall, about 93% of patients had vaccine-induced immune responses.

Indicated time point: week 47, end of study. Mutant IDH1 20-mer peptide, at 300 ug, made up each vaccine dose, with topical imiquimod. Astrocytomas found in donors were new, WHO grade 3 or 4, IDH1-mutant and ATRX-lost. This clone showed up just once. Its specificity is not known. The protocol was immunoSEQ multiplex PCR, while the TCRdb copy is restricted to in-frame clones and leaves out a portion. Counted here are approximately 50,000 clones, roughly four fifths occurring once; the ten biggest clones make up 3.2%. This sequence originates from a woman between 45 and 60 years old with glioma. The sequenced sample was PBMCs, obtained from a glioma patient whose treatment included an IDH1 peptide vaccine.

The CDR3 DNA reads TGCAGCGTTGTTAGAGGACATGAGCAGTTCTTC. As protein: CSVVRGHEQFF. The chain combines TRBV29-1 with TRBJ2-1; D gene ambiguous. Germline lookup yields CDR1 SQVTM and CDR2 ANQGSEA. The CDR3 runs 11 residues. Trimming shortened V by 4 bases and J by 8 bases, and 9 bases separated the two germline ends.